These 29 T cell receptor beta chains were all obtained from the same sample, sequenced in a study of blood T cell repertoires in COVID-19. Clones were read by immunoSEQ multiplex PCR, and TCRdb kept only the in-frame ones, dropping some. The sample has 120,000 to 150,000 clones; about four fifths are singletons. The sample was PBMCs or T cells enriched from blood (not recorded which). The receptors originated from a woman in her fifties or sixties who had been exposed to COVID-19.

This clone came up a few times. V gene TRBV5-6 combines with J gene TRBJ2-5, with D possibly being TRBD1 (7 bases). The CDR3 totals 16 residues. CDR1 is SGHDT and CDR2 is YYEEEE in the germline V gene. V was cut by 1 base and J by 4 bases, with 17 bases left in between. This CDR3 reads CASSLIPRQGGETQYF. CDR3 DNA: TGTGCCAGCAGCTTGATCCCGAGACAGGGAGGAGAGACCCAGTACTTC.

This chain joins TRBV5-1 and TRBJ1-1; D is possibly TRBD1 (5 bases). Trimming removed 0 bases from V and 10 bases from J, with 13 bases in between. The CDR3 contains 13 residues. The germline V gene encodes CDR1 SGHRS and CDR2 YFSETQ. The CDR3 nucleotides are TGCGCCAGCAGCTTGGGCCAACAAGGGGTAGCTTTCTTT. Its protein product is CASSLGQQGVAFF.

V usage is TRBV4-2 and J usage is TRBJ2-2; 7 bases are shared with TRBD1. This CDR3 is 17 amino acids long. Germline CDR1 reads LGHNA; CDR2 reads YNFKEQ. After removal of 1 base from V and 6 bases from J, the junction contained 11 bases not matched to a gene. CDR3 nucleotide sequence: TGTGCCAGCAGCCAAGGGGAAGGGGGCCGTGGGGCCGGGGAGCTGTTTTTT. This encodes CASSQGEGGRGAGELFF.

The count of this clone is one. The J gene is TRBJ2-1, the V gene TRBV11-3; 11 bases agree with TRBD2. The germline V gene has CDR1 SGHNT and CDR2 YENEEA. The V segment lost 5 bases and the J segment 0 bases; nucleotides outside the gene matches: 6. This CDR3 spans 17 amino acids. CDR3 DNA: TGTGCCAGCAGCCGACTAGCGGGGACTAACTCCTACAATGAGCAGTTCTTC. Translation gives CASSRLAGTNSYNEQFF.

The V call is TRBV4-3, the J call TRBJ2-3; TRBD2 matches 7 bases. The CDR3 has 15 amino acids. Trimming at V came to 0 bases and at J to 4 bases, leaving 4 bases not matched to a gene. The V gene's germline CDR1 is LGHNA and CDR2 YSLEER. CDR3 in amino acids: CASSQDLAVSDTQYF. In DNA, the CDR3 is TGCGCCAGCAGCCAAGATCTAGCGGTCTCAGATACGCAGTATTTT.

This chain links TRBV4-3 with TRBJ1-6, with 11 bases identical to TRBD1. The CDR3 runs 15 residues. Germline values: CDR1 LGHNA, CDR2 YSLEER. With V trimmed by 3 bases and J by 9 bases, 4 bases remained unmatched. The CDR3 nucleotides read TGCGCCAGCAGCCAGGACAGGGGGCTTGGTTCACCCCTCCACTTT. As protein: CASSQDRGLGSPLHF.

The CDR3 reads CASSLGPRVPDSYEQYF. The DNA for the CDR3 is TGCGCCAGCAGCTTGGGGCCCCGGGTCCCCGACTCCTACGAGCAGTACTTC. The J gene is TRBJ2-7, the V gene TRBV5-1; D ambiguous. CDR3 length: 17 residues. Germline V lookup: CDR1 SGHRS, CDR2 YFSETQ. V was cut by 0 bases and J by 0 bases, with 16 bases left in between.

The chain is built from TRBV18 and TRBJ2-5, with 7 bases that match TRBD1. V trimming: 3 bases; J trimming: 5 bases; junction bases outside the gene matches: 12. The CDR3 spans 16 residues. Per the germline V gene, CDR1 is KGHSH and CDR2 is LQKENI. In DNA, the CDR3 is TGTGCCAGCTCACCCGTTGGGACAGTAGGCCAGGAGACCCAGTACTTC. This gives the protein CASSPVGTVGQETQYF.

The genes are TRBV5-1 and TRBJ2-5, with D possibly being TRBD1 (6 bases). Between the trimmed V and J ends, which lost 4 bases and 5 bases, there was a span of 12 bases. Per the germline V gene, CDR1 is SGHRS and CDR2 is YFSETQ. This CDR3 region has 13 residues. Written as DNA, the CDR3 is TGCGCCAGCAGCCCGGGACATGGGGAGACCCAGTACTTC. This sequence encodes CASSPGHGETQYF.

The J gene is TRBJ2-7, the V gene TRBV6-5, with 8 bases that match TRBD1. The length of the CDR3 is 14 residues. Germline loops: CDR1 MNHEY, CDR2 SVGAGI. With 8 bases clipped from V and 2 bases from J, the junction kept 8 bases outside the gene matches. The CDR3 spells CASGYRDRTYEQYF. DNA of the CDR3: TGTGCCAGCGGATACCGGGACAGGACCTACGAGCAGTACTTC.

The gene calls are TRBV3-1 (or the pseudogene TRBV3-2) and TRBJ2-7; 10 bases are a match to TRBD1. Trimming removed 4 bases from V and 4 bases from J; junction bases left unmatched: 7. The CDR3 is 15 residues long. Germline V gives CDR1 LGHDT, CDR2 YNNKEL (reference sequence). The DNA for the CDR3 is TGTGCCAGCAGCCTCGTCGGGACAGGGGTTTACGAGCAGTACTTC. Amino acid sequence: CASSLVGTGVYEQYF.

This chain uses TRBV3-1 (or the pseudogene TRBV3-2) with TRBJ2-1, with D hard to call. Trimming cost V 0 bases and J 1 base, with 10 bases left between them. Germline CDR1 LGHDT, CDR2 YNNKEL (reference sequence). CDR3 size: 16 residues. CDR3 bases: TGTGCCAGCAGCCAAGATGTGGCACCGTCCTACAATGAGCAGTTCTTC. Amino acid sequence: CASSQDVAPSYNEQFF.

V usage is TRBV28 and J usage is TRBJ2-1, with D possibly matching TRBD2 (7 bases). Deletions cut 8 bases from V and 7 bases from J, with 21 bases between. CDR3 length equals 15 residues. Germline CDR1 and CDR2: MDHEN and SYDVKM. The CDR3 loop is CASEPGGPQSNEQFF. For the CDR3, the DNA is TGTGCCAGCGAACCCGGGGGGCCTCAATCGAATGAGCAGTTCTTC.

The CDR3 reads CASRLAGVSSYEQYF. In DNA, the CDR3 is TGTGCCAGCAGACTAGCGGGGGTAAGCTCCTACGAGCAGTACTTC. This rearrangement joins TRBV27 to TRBJ2-7; 11 bases line up with TRBD2. From germline, CDR1 is MNHEY and CDR2 SMNVEV (reference sequence). The CDR3 is 15 residues long. With V trimmed by 6 bases and J by 0 bases, 4 bases remained unmatched.

This clone occurred a few times. The rearrangement joins TRBV2 to TRBJ1-4; no clear D. The V gene lost 6 bases and the J gene lost 5 bases, with 13 bases spanning the gap. This CDR3 spans 14 amino acids. Germline V gene lookup returns CDR1 SNHLY and CDR2 FYNNEI. CDR3 in DNA: TGTGCCAGCAGGAGGGCAGCGACGAATGAAAAACTGTTTTTT. Its translation: CASRRAATNEKLFF.

This clone has more than one count but fewer than ten. J is TRBJ2-7 and V is TRBV9; a weak D match, TRBD1 (5 bases). The CDR3 has 14 amino acids. V lost 0 bases, J lost 2 bases, and 9 bases lay in between. Germline lookup yields CDR1 SGDLS and CDR2 YYNGEE. DNA of the CDR3: TGTGCCAGCAGCGTAGGGGGCGGCCCCTACGAGCAGTACTTC. As protein: CASSVGGGPYEQYF.

The chain has TRBV7-8 and TRBJ1-5; a possible D gene is TRBD1 (5 bases). Germline V CDR1 and CDR2: SGHVS, FQNEAQ. The CDR3 is 15 amino acids. With 1 base removed from V and 6 bases from J, the gap between germline ends came to 13 bases. This CDR3 reads CASSLVGGVGQPQHF. CDR3 bases: TGTGCCAGCAGCTTAGTTGGGGGGGTCGGTCAGCCCCAGCATTTT.

This chain uses TRBV18 with TRBJ2-7; no firm D call. The germline gives CDR1 KGHSH, CDR2 LQKENI. The germline V and J ends were trimmed by 3 bases and 2 bases, with 14 bases remaining between them. The CDR3 covers 15 residues. For the CDR3, the DNA is TGTGCCAGCTCACCGGTGGCAGAACCCCCCTACGAGCAGTACTTC. Translated: CASSPVAEPPYEQYF.

This sequence joins TRBV18 and TRBJ2-2; TRBD2 matches at 7 bases. Trimming removed 2 bases from V and 4 bases from J; junction bases left unmatched: 7. CDR1 and CDR2 (germline): KGHSH, LQKENI. The CDR3 is 16 residues long. This chain's CDR3 is CASSPYLGGTTGELFF. DNA of the CDR3: TGTGCCAGCTCACCATATCTCGGGGGGACCACCGGGGAGCTGTTTTTT.

Points on this clone: At one boundary the junction diverges from the germline segment, which might be a read error. The chain carries TRBV4-1 and TRBJ2-1, with D perhaps TRBD1 (7 bases). The germline gives CDR1 MGHRA, CDR2 YSYEKL. This CDR3 has 16 amino acids. The CDR3 is CASNQHLDGGGVEQFF. CDR3 in DNA: TGCGCCAGCAACCAACACCTCGATGGAGGGGGCGTTGAGCAGTTCTTC.

The chain is built from TRBV7-2 and TRBJ1-6, with TRBD1 matching 8 bases. V shed 0 bases and J 7 bases; nucleotides not matched to a gene: 2. CDR3 length: 15 residues. Germline lookup yields CDR1 SGHTA and CDR2 FQGNSA. The DNA of the CDR3 is TGTGCCAGCAGCTTAGCCAGACAGGGGAATTCACCCCTCCACTTT. This encodes CASSLARQGNSPLHF.

This clone appeared a few times. The chain joins TRBV4-3 to TRBJ1-6, with 8 bases lining up with TRBD1. V dropped 0 bases and J dropped 6; count of bases not matched to a gene: 4. Germline values: CDR1 LGHNA, CDR2 YSLEER. This CDR3 comprises 16 residues. CDR3 amino acids: CASSQELDRGNSPLHF. CDR3 bases: TGCGCCAGCAGCCAAGAACTAGACAGGGGTAATTCACCCCTCCACTTT.

The gene calls are TRBV6-5 and TRBJ2-7, with TRBD2 matching 10 bases. Germline-derived CDR1 and CDR2 are MNHEY and SVGAGI. This CDR3 spans 16 amino acids. J was trimmed by 4 bases and V by 0 bases; bases with no gene match: 6. The CDR3 DNA sequence: TGTGCCAGCAGTTACTCGGCTAGCGGGAGTAGGTACGAGCAGTACTTC. Translated, it gives CASSYSASGSRYEQYF.

The chain couples TRBV5-1 to TRBJ2-1; D possibly corresponds to TRBD2 (6 bases). CDR1 SGHRS and CDR2 YFSETQ come from the germline V gene. The V and J ends lost 1 base and 0 bases respectively, with 20 bases between them. The CDR3 has 19 residues. CDR3: CASSLSLGGTLSSYNEQFF. CDR3 nucleotides: TGCGCCAGCAGCTTGTCCCTCGGCGGGACTCTTAGCTCCTACAATGAGCAGTTCTTC.

This clone was counted once. The chain couples TRBV19 to TRBJ1-5; unclear D gene. V was trimmed by 1 base and J by 0 bases, leaving 13 bases between them. The CDR3 is 17 amino acids. Germline CDR1 reads LNHDA; CDR2 reads SQIVND (reference sequence). CDR3 DNA sequence: TGTGCCAGTAGTATAGTTACGCAGATTTCTAGCAATCAGCCCCAGCATTTT. It yields the protein CASSIVTQISSNQPQHF.

The rearrangement links TRBV6-4 to TRBJ2-5; the D is unclear. CDR1 and CDR2 from the germline V gene are MRHNA and SNTAGT. Trimming left V 0 bases short and J 5 bases short, with 4 bases between. The CDR3 contains 12 residues. CDR3 nucleotides: TGTGCCAGCAGTGACTCGACTGAGACCCAGTACTTC. Its translation: CASSDSTETQYF.

V and J are TRBV5-6 and TRBJ2-2; weak D call: TRBD2 (5 bases). The CDR3 is 14 amino acids. V was clipped by 0 bases and J by 8 bases, with 11 bases between them. CDR1 is SGHDT and CDR2 is YYEEEE in the germline V gene. CDR3 protein: CASSLGTSTGELFF. CDR3 DNA: TGTGCCAGCAGCTTGGGGACTTCAACGGGGGAGCTGTTTTTT.

The chain links TRBV13 to TRBJ1-6, with 8 bases matching TRBD1. Germline values: CDR1 PRHDT, CDR2 FYEKMQ (reference sequence). This CDR3 spans 17 amino acids. V dropped 5 bases and J dropped 0; count of bases not matched to a gene: 6. CDR3 coding DNA: TGTGCCAGCAGCGGGGCCACAGGGGGCTCCTATAATTCACCCCTCCACTTT. Translated: CASSGATGGSYNSPLHF.

The rearrangement uses TRBV19 and TRBJ2-7, with D perhaps matching TRBD2 (5 bases). The ends were cut back, 2 bases at V and 7 bases at J, with 12 bases in the middle. Germline assignment: CDR1 LNHDA and CDR2 SQIVND (reference sequence). There are 13 residues in the CDR3. CDR3 DNA sequence: TGTGCCAGTAGTATACGGGAAGCGTGGGAGCAGTACTTC. Its translation is CASSIREAWEQYF.